This T cell receptor (beta chain) appears in the sequencing data of a study of CD8 T cells in Susac syndrome (dated by TCRdb to the late 2010s). In the study overall: Among the sequenced Susac syndrome patients, six had clinically active disease and eight were in clinical remission. At blood withdrawal, Susac syndrome patients were either therapy-naive, taking corticosteroids (in some cases with IVIg as well), or taking IVIg alone. Whether CD8+ T cell activation and differentiation in Susac syndrome was antigen driven was tested using repertoire sequencing. The clonality of the CD8+ T cell repertoire was compared across about a dozen healthy donors, roughly 14 Susac syndrome patients and under 19 multiple sclerosis patients.

CDR1 and CDR2, looked up from the germline V gene (reference sequence), are MNHEY and SMNVEV. The germline V and J ends show losses of 3 bases and 3 bases respectively, and no gene match explains 4 bases of the junction. The CDR3 numbers 14 residues from cysteine through phenylalanine. Only CDR3 DNA is held: 42 bases, read in frame from base 1. Results the study describes overall, beyond this receptor: Approximately 17 and five Susac-specific public clones were found in the total CD8+ and CD8+ TEMRA repertoires, respectively. CD8+ repertoires in Susac syndrome showed clonal expansion, which was highest in CD8+ TEMRA cells and was greater in clinically active patients than in remitting patients. The number of individuals in the TCR sequencing and HLA analysis was acknowledged as relatively small.

As to this clonotype: Its antigen is currently not known. No base qualities exist here, and no much larger clone lies one base off it.

RNA was extracted using the RNeasy kit, and roughly 0.5 to 1 ug of the RNA was reverse transcribed with random hexamers. The immunoSEQ multiplex PCR assay, which covers 54 Vbeta and 13 Jbeta segments, was used to amplify TCR beta CDR3 regions. Bias from PCR amplification was corrected by using a synthetic template baseline for primer optimization and for computational correction. The authors' analysis ran thus. Only productive sequences were kept, with reads annotated to V, D and J genes according to IMGT and analyzed in immunoSEQ Analyzer. Clonality was computed as one minus Shannon entropy normalized by log2 of the number of productive unique sequences. Public and private clones were assessed among the 100 most prevalent clones of each patient and control. Clones were defined as Susac-specific when absent from the healthy and MS cohorts, from over 950 published viral clones and from other ImmuneACCESS disease sequences. TCRdb ran its own pipeline on the public reads, namely fastp trimming at Q25 and MiXCR clone calling, and kept in-frame beta chains. Every CDR3 protein is listed once, alongside the most common genes and DNA of its rows. None of the V and J calls come from the authors' own analysis; TCRdb made them. Recorded for this sample are fewer than 140,000 distinct CDR3 sequences; approximately 94% of them occurred a single time. The ten largest clones represent 0.41% of the sample.

Peripheral blood CD8+ and CD4+ T cells from healthy donors, Susac syndrome patients and multiple sclerosis patients were profiled using high-throughput TCR beta sequencing. The Susac syndrome patients fulfilled recently defined diagnostic criteria for either definite or probable disease. Bulk CD8+ and CD4+ T cells were purified by magnetic negative isolation, while CD8+ TEMRA cells were enriched using FACS. Blood was drawn into EDTA tubes, processed within 24 hours, and PBMCs were isolated by density gradient centrifugation. PBMCs intended for TCR sequencing were cryopreserved in liquid nitrogen and thawed later in a water bath at 37 degrees C. The sorted or isolated CD4+, CD8+ and CD8+ TEMRA cells reached a purity of at least 90%.

The V gene is TRBV27 and the J gene is TRBJ1-2; 7 central nucleotides agree with TRBD1. The sequence came from a human donor with Susac syndrome. Specimen: CD8+ T cells from PBMCs. The CDR3: CASSFLQGDYGYTF. The DNA sequence is TGTGCCAGCAGTTTCCTCCAGGGGGACTATGGCTACACCTTC.